The T cell receptor (beta chain) described here comes from a study of blood T cells in healthy people across ages. Whole-study results and caveats: In older individuals, TCR beta diversity per million T cells was lower, falling roughly linearly with age.

The CDR3 spans 15 residues. Looked up from germline, CDR1 is LGHDT and CDR2 is YNNKEL (reference sequence). With 3 bases clipped from V and 5 bases from J, the junction kept 10 bases outside the gene matches. Per sample, no less than 5 micrograms of total RNA were extracted. Worth noting for this clonotype: Its antigen is not known.

A sample-barcoded 5' primer and a J-beta primer mix were used in a second PCR of about 6 to 11 cycles. No fewer than 3 million CDR3-containing paired-end reads came from each sample. TCRdb fed the 5' RACE reads into MiXCR, producing one record per CDR3 protein. The sample gives 550,000 to 750,000 distinct CDR3 sequences, about 21% of which show up once; under 4% is in the top ten. The sequencing input was blood. This TCR was sampled from a man between 65 and 85 years old in good health. This rearrangement joins TRBV3-1 to TRBJ2-7; 7 bases fit TRBD1. CDR3 sequence reads: CASSQTGWKNHEQYF. Here the CDR3 DNA reads TGTGCCAGCAGCCAGACAGGGTGGAAAAACCACGAGCAGTACTTC.